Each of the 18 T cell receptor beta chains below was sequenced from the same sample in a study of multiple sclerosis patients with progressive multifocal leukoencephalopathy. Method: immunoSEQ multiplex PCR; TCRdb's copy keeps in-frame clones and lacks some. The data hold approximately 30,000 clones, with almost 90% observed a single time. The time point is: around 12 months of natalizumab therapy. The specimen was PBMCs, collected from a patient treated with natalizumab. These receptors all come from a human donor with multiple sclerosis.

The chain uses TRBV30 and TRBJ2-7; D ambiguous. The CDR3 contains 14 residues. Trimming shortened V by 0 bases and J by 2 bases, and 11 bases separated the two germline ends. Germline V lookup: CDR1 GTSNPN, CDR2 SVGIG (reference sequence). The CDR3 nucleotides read TGTGCCTGGAGTGTACGCCCGAGGACCTACGAGCAGTACTTC. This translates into CAWSVRPRTYEQYF.

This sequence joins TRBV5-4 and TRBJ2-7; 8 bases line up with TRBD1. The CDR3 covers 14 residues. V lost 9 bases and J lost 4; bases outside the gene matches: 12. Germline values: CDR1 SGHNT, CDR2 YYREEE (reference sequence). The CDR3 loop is CATEGSGQGYEQYF. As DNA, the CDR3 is TGTGCCACCGAAGGGTCAGGACAGGGTTACGAGCAGTACTTC.

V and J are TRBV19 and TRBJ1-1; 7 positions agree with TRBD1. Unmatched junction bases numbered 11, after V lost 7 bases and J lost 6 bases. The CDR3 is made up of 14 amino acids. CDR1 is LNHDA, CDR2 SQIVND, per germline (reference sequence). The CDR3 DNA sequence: TGTGCCAGTAATAGACGGACAGGCGGGGCTGAAGCTTTCTTT. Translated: CASNRRTGGAEAFF.

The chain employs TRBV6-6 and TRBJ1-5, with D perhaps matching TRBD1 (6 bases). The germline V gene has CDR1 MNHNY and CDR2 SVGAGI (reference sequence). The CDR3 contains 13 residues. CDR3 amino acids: CTPGGSPNQPQHF. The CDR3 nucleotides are TGTACACCGGGGGGCAGCCCAAATCAGCCCCAGCATTTT.

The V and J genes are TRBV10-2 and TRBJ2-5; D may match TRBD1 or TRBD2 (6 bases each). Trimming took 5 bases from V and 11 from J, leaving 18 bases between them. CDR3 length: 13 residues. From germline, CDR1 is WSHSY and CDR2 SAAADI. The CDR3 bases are TGCGCCAGCAGTTACAGGGATTTACGGGAGCAGTACTTC. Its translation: CASSYRDLREQYF.

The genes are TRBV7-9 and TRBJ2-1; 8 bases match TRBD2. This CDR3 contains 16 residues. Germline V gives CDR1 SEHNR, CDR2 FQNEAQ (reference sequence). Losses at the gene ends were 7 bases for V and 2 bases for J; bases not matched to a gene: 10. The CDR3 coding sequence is TGTGCCAGCACCCCAGGCCCTAGCGGGCCCTACAATGAGCAGTTCTTC. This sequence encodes CASTPGPSGPYNEQFF. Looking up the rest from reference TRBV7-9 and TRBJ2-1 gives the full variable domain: DTGVSQNPRHKITKRGQNVTFRCDPISEHNRLYWYRQTLGQGPEFLTYFQNEAQLEKSRLLSDRFSAERPKGSFSTLEIQRTEQGDSAMYLCASTPGPSGPYNEQFFGPGTRLTVL.

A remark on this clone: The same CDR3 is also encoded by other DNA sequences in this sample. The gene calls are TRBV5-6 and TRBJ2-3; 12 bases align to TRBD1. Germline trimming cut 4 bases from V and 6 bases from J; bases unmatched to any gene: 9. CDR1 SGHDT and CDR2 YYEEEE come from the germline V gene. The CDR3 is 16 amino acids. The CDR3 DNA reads TGTGCCAGCAGCCACCGGGGACAGGGGGCTACGGATACGCAGTATTTT. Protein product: CASSHRGQGATDTQYF.

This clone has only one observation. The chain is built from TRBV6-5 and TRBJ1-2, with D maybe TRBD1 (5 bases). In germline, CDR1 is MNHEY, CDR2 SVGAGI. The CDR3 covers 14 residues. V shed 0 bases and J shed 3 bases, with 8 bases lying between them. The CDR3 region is CASSYSWGDYGYTF. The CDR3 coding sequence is TGTGCCAGCAGTTACTCCTGGGGGGACTATGGCTACACCTTC.

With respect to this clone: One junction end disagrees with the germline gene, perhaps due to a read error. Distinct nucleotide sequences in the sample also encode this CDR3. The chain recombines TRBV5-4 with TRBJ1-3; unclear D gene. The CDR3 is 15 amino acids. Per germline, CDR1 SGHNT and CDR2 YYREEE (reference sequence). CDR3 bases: TGTGCCAGCAGCTTTCAGGCTAGCTCTGGAAACACCATATATTTC. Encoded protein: CASSFQASSGNTIYF.

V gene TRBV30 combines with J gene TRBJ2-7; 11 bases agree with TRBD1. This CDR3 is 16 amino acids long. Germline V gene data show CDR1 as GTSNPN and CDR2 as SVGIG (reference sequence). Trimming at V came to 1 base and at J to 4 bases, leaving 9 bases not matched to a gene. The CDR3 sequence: CAWSGGGQGAGYEQYF. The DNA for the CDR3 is TGTGCCTGGAGTGGCGGCGGACAGGGGGCAGGGTACGAGCAGTACTTC.

The CDR3 sequence: CASSEGGSLNQPQHF. The CDR3 nucleotides are TGTGCCAGCAGTGAAGGGGGAAGTCTAAATCAGCCCCAGCATTTT. The genes are TRBV2 and TRBJ1-5; D remains unclear. The CDR3 is 15 residues long. Germline V gives CDR1 SNHLY, CDR2 FYNNEI. V lost 1 base and J 4 bases, leaving 11 bases between the germline ends.

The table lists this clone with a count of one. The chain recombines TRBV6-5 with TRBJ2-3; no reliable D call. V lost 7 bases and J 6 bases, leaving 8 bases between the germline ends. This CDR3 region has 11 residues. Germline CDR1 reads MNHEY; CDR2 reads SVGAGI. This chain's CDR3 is CASTFSDTQYF. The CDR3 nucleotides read TGTGCCAGCACATTTTCGGATACGCAGTATTTT.

The CDR3 is CASSLDRGYEQYF. The CDR3 DNA reads TGTGCCAGCAGCTTGGATAGGGGATACGAGCAGTACTTC. The V gene is TRBV5-5, the J gene TRBJ2-7, with D possibly TRBD1 on 5 matching bases. The V gene lost 0 bases and the J gene lost 4 bases, with 8 bases spanning the gap. The CDR3 contains 13 residues. Germline V lookup: CDR1 SGHKS, CDR2 YYEKEE (reference sequence).

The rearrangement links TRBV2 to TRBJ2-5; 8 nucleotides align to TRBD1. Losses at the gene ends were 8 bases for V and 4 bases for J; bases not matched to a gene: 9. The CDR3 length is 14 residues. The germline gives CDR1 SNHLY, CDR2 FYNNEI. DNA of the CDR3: TGTGCCAGCGGGCGGACAGGGCGTCCAGAGACCCAGTACTTC. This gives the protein CASGRTGRPETQYF.

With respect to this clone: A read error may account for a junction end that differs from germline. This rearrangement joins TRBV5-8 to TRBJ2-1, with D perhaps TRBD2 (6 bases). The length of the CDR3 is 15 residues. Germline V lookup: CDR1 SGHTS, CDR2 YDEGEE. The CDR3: CASNLGGGSYNEQFF. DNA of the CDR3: TGTGCCAGCAACTTGGGGGGAGGCTCCTACAATGAGCAGTTCTTC. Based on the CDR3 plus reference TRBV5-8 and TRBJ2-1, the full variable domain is EAGVTQSPTHLIKTRGQQATLRCSPISGHTSVYWYQQALGLGLQFLLWYDEGEERNRGNFPPRFSGRQFPNYSSELNVNALELEDSALYLCASNLGGGSYNEQFFGPGTRLTVL.

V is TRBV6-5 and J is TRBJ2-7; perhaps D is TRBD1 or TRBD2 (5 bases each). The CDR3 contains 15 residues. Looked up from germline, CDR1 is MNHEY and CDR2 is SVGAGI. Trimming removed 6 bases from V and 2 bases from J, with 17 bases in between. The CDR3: CASRVVGQGAYEQYF. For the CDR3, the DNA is TGTGCCAGCAGAGTGGTTGGGCAGGGAGCCTACGAGCAGTACTTC.

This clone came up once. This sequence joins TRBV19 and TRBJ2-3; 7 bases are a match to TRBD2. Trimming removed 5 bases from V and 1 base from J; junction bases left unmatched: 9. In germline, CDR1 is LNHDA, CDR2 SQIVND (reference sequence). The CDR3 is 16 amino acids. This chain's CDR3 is CASSALGLHRTDTQYF. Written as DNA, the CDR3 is TGTGCCAGTAGTGCGTTGGGACTACACCGCACAGATACGCAGTATTTT.

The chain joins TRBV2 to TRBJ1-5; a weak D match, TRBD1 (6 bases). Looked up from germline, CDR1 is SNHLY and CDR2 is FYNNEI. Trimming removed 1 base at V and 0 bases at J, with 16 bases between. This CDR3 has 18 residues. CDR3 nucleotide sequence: TGTGCCAGCAGTGAAGGTGAGGGGGTACTAAATAGCAATCAGCCCCAGCATTTT. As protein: CASSEGEGVLNSNQPQHF.